This TCR beta chain emerged from a study of human T cells and chemical hapten exposure. Germline assignment: CDR1 PRHDT and CDR2 FYEKMQ (reference sequence). The CDR3 length is 19 residues. Trimming removed 5 bases at V and 4 bases at J, with 27 bases between. A single record per CDR3 protein comes from TCRdb applying MiXCR to the RACE reads. The table lists more than 75,000 distinct CDR3 sequences, about 8.6% of them singletons, with over 1.5% in the top ten. Study-level points and caveats: After DPC sensitization, TCRs above 1 in 1000 frequency showed no change.

The sample's time point: healthy volunteer bleed at 6 weeks. Total RNA came from unfractionated whole blood. In the case of this clonotype: Its specificity is unknown.

The specimen was whole blood. This TCR was sampled from a male donor in good health. Some clones in this sample may be carry-over from other donors' samples. This chain uses TRBV13 with TRBJ2-1; D might be TRBD1 or TRBD2, each matching 7 bases. The CDR3, as DNA: TGTGCCAGCAGCCTAATCATTGACAGGGAGGGTGCCAATTACAATGAGCAGTTCTTC. Translating it yields CASSLIIDREGANYNEQFF.